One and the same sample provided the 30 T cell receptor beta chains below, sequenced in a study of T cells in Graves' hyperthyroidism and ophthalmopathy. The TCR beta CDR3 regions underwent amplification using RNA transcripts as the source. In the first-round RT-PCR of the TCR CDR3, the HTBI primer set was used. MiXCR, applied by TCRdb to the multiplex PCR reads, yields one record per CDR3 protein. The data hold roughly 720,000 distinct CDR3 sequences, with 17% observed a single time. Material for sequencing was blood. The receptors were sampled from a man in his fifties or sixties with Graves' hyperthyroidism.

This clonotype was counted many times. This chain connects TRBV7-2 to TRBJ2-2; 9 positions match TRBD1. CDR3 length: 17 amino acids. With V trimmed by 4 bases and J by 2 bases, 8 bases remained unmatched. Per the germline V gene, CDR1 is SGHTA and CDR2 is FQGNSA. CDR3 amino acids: CASSSPPGQGNTGELFF. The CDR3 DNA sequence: TGTGCCAGCAGCTCTCCCCCGGGACAGGGTAACACCGGGGAGCTGTTTTTT.

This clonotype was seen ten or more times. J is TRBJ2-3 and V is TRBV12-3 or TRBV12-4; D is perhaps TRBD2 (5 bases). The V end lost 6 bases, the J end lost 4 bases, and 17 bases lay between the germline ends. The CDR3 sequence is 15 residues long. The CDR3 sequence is CASRGVAMDADTQYF. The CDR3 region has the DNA TGTGCCAGCAGGGGAGTGGCGATGGACGCAGATACGCAGTATTTT.

DNA for the CDR3: TGTGCCAGCAGCTTAAGAACAGGGGCTGGCGAGCAGTACTTC. It encodes CASSLRTGAGEQYF. This chain joins TRBV7-3 and TRBJ2-7; 7 nucleotides line up with TRBD1. The trim removed 1 base at V and 6 bases at J, leaving 6 bases unmatched. The CDR3 length is 14 residues. The germline gives CDR1 SGHTA, CDR2 FQGTGA.

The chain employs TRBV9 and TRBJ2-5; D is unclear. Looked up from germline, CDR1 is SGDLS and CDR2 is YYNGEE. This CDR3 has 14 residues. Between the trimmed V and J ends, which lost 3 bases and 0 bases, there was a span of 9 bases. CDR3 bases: TGTGCCAGCAGCGGAGCCGGCGACCAAGAGACCCAGTACTTC. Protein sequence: CASSGAGDQETQYF.

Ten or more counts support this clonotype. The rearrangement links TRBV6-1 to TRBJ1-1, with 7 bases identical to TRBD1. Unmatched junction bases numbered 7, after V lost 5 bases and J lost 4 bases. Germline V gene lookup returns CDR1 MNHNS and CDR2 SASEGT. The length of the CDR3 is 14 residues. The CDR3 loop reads CASSYATGFTEAFF. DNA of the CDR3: TGTGCCAGCAGTTACGCGACAGGGTTCACTGAAGCTTTCTTT.

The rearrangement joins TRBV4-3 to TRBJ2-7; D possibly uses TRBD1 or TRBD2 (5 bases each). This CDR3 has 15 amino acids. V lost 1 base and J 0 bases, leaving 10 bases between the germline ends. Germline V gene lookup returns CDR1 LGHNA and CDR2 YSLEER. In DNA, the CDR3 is TGCGCCAGCAGCCAAGTATGGGGGAGCTCCTACGAGCAGTACTTC. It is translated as CASSQVWGSSYEQYF.

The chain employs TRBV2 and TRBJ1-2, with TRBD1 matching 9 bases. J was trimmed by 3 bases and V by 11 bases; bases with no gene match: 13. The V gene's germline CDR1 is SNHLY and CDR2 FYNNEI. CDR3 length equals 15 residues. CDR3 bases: TGTGCCGGCCAAGATCGGGACAGGGCCTACTATGGCTACACCTTC. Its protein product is CAGQDRDRAYYGYTF.

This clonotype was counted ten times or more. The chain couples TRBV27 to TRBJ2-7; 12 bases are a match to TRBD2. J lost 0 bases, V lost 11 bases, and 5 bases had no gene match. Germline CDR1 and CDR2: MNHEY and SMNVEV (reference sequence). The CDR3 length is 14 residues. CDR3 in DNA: TGTGCCTCCAGGGGACTAGCGGGCTCCTACGAGCAGTACTTC. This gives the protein CASRGLAGSYEQYF.

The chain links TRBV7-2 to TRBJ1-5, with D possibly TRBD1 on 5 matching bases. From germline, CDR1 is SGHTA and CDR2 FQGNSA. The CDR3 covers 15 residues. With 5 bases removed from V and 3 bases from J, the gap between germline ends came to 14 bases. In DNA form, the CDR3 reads TGTGCCAGCAGCCCGACAGTGAATACCAATCAGCCCCAGCATTTT. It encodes CASSPTVNTNQPQHF. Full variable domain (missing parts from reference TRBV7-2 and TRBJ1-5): GAGVSQSPSNKVTEKGKDVELRCDPISGHTALYWYRQSLGQGLEFLIYFQGNSAPDKSGLPSDRFSAERTGGSVSTLTIQRTQQEDSAVYLCASSPTVNTNQPQHFGDGTRLSIL.

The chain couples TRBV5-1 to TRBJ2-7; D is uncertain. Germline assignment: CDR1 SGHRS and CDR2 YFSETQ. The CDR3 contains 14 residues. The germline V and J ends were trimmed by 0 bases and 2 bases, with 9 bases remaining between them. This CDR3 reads CASSLAREPYEQYF. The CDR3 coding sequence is TGCGCCAGCAGCTTGGCCCGAGAGCCCTACGAGCAGTACTTC.

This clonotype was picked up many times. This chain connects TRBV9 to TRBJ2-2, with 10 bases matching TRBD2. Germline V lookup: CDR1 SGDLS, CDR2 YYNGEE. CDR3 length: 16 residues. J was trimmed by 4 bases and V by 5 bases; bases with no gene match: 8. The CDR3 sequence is CASSAIAGGITGELFF. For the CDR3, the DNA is TGTGCCAGCAGTGCCATAGCGGGAGGAATCACCGGGGAGCTGTTTTTT.

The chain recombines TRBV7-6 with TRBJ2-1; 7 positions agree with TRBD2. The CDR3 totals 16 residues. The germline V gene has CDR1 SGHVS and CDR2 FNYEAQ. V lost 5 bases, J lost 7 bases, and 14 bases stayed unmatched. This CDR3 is CASSLLGAGSSNEQFF. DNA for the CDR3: TGTGCCAGCAGCCTCCTAGGAGCGGGATCGTCGAATGAGCAGTTCTTC.

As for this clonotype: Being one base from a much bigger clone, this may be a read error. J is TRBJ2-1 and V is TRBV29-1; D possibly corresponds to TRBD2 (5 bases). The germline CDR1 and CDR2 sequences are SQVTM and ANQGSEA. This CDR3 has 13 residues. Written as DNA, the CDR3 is TGCAGCTTCCGGGAAACCAACTACAATGAGCAGTCCTTC. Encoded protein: CSFRETNYNEQSF.

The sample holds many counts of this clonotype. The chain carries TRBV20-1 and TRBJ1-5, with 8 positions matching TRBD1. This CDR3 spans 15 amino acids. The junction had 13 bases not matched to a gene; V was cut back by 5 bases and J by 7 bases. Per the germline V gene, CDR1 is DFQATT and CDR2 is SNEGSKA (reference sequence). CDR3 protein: CSAWTGKIATQPQHF. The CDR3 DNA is TGCAGTGCTTGGACAGGGAAGATAGCAACGCAGCCCCAGCATTTT.

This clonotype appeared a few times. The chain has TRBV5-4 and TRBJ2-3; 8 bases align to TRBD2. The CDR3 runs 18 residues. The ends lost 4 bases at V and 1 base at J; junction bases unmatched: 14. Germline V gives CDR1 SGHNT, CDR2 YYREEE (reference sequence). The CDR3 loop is CASSPITPSGGGTDTQYF. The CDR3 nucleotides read TGTGCCAGCAGCCCCATCACCCCGTCGGGAGGGGGCACAGATACGCAGTATTTT.

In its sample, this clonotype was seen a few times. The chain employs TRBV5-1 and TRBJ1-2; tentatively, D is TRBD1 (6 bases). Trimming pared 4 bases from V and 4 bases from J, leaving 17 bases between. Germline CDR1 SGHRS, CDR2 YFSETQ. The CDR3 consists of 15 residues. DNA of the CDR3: TGCGCCAGCAGCCCGAGCACAGGGTATCTCTATGGCTACACCTTC. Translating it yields CASSPSTGYLYGYTF.

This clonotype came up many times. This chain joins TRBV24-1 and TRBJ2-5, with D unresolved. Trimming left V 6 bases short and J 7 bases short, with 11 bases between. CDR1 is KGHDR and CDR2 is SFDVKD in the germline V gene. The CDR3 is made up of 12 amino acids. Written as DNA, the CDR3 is TGTGCCACCAGTAGGCAGGTCGGGACCCAGTACTTC. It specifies CATSRQVGTQYF.

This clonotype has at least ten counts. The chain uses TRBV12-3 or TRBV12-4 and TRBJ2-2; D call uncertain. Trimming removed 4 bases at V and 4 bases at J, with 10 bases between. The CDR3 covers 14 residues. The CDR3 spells CASSWALSTGELFF. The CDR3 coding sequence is TGTGCCAGCAGTTGGGCCCTAAGCACCGGGGAGCTGTTTTTT.

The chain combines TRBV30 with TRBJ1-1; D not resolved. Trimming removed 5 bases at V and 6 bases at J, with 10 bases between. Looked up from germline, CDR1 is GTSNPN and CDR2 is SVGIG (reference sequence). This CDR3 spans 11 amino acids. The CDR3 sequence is CAWGTSPEAFF. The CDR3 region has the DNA TGTGCCTGGGGTACGTCCCCTGAAGCTTTCTTT.

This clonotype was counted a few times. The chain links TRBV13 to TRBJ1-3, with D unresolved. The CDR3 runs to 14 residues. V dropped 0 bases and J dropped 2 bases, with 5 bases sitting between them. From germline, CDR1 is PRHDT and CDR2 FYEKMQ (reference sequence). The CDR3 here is CASSLGFPGNTIYF. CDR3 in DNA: TGTGCCAGCAGCTTAGGATTCCCTGGAAACACCATATATTTT.

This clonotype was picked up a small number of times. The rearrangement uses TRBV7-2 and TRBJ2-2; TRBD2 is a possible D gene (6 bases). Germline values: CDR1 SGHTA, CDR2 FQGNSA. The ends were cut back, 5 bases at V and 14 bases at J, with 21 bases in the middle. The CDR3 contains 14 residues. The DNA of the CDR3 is TGTGCCAGCAGCAAGTGGACCGACCTGGGGGGACTGTTTTTT. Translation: CASSKWTDLGGLFF.

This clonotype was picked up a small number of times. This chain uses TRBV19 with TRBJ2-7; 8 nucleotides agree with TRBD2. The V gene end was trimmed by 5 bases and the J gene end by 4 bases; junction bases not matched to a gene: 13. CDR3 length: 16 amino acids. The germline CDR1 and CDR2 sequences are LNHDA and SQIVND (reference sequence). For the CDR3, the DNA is TGTGCCAGTAGTGGGTTCCGAGCGGGAGAGAGATACGAGCAGTACTTC. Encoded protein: CASSGFRAGERYEQYF.

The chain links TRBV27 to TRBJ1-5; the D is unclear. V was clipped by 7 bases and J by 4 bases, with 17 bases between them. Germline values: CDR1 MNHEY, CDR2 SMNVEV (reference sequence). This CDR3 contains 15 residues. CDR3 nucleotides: TGTGCCAGCAACAAAGCGGCTACGGGAAATCAGCCCCAGCATTTT. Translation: CASNKAATGNQPQHF.

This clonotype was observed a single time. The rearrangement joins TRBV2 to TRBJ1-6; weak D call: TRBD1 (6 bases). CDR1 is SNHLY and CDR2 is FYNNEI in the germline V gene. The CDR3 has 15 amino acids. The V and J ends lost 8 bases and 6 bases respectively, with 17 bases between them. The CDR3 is CASGHRDTFNSPLHF. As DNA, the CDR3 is TGTGCCAGCGGACACCGGGACACCTTTAATTCACCCCTCCACTTT.

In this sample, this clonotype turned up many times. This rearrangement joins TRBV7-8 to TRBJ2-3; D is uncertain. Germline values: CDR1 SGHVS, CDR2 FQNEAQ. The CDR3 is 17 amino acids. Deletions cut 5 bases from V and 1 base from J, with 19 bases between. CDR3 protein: CASSDFKSRMGTDTQYF. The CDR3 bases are TGTGCCAGCAGCGACTTCAAATCCCGAATGGGCACAGATACGCAGTATTTT.

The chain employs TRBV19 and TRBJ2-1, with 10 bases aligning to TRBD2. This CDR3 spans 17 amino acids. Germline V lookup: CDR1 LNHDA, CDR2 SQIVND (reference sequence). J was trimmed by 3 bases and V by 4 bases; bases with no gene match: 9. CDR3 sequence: CASSTSGLAKRYNEQFF. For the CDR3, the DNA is TGTGCCAGTAGTACTTCGGGACTAGCGAAGCGCTACAATGAGCAGTTCTTC.

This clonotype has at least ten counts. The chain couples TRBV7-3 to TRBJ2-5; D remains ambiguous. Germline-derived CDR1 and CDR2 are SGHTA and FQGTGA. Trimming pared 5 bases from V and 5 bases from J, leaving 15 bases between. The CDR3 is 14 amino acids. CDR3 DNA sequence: TGTGCCAGCAGCCCCGGGCCCGCACGGGAGACCCAGTACTTC. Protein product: CASSPGPARETQYF.

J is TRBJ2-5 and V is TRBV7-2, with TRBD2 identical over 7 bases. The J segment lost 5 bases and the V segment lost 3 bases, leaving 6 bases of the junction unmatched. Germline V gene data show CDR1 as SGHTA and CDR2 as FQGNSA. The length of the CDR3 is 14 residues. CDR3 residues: CASSFGRARETQYF. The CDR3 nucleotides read TGTGCCAGCAGCTTTGGGAGGGCCAGGGAGACCCAGTACTTC.

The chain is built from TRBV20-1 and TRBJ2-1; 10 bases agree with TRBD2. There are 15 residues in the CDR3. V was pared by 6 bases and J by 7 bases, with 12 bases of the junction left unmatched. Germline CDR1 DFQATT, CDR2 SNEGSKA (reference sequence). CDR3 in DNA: TGCAGTGCCTACTCCCCTAGCGGGAGTACGAATGAGCAGTTCTTC. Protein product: CSAYSPSGSTNEQFF.

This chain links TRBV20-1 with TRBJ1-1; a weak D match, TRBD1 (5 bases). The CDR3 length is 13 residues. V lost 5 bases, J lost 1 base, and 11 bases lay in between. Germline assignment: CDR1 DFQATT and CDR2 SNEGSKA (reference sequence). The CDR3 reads CSAAGRGNTEAFF. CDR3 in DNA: TGCAGTGCTGCAGGGAGAGGGAACACTGAAGCTTTCTTT.